This T cell receptor (beta chain) is from a study of T cells after yellow fever vaccination (dated by TCRdb to between 2018 and 2021). For the wider study: The SMART-Seq v4 Ultra Low Input RNA kit was used to prepare libraries from fractions with low cell numbers. To track T-cell clones before and after primary and booster YFV17D yellow fever vaccination, bulk TCR alpha and beta repertoires were sequenced longitudinally. Two healthy male donors, one aged 18 to 29 and one aged 30 to 40 years, were included in the cohort. Bulk PBMC replicates and cell subsets were isolated from blood drawn at multiple timepoints before and after both primary and secondary immunization.

The investigation overall reported the following: Only two donors were included in the study, so the extent to which the findings can be generalized is limited. The secondary T-cell response was weaker than the primary response but faster, peaking on day 5 instead of day 15. Computational filtering was required because FACS-sorted repertoires could contain abundant contaminating clonotypes from the bulk population. After the booster, most clones that had expanded after primary vaccination were detected again (over 95% of CD4 and around 88% of CD8), suggesting broad maintenance of memory. A small share of clonotypes was detected in both CD4 and CD8 compartments, with the overlap likely arising from convergent recombination.

Per the publication, the treatment or condition label means: live attenuated yellow fever vaccine strain. At each blood-draw timepoint, two biological replicates of bulk PBMCs were obtained. A standard Ficoll-Paque protocol was used to isolate PBMCs from peripheral blood. TriZol was used to extract RNA from bulk PBMCs, from CD4 and CD8 fractions, and from dextramer-positive and dextramer-negative fractions. TCR cDNA was synthesized by 5'RACE template switching, through which a universal primer site and unique molecular identifiers were introduced. Priming of cDNA synthesis was performed from both the TCR alpha and TCR beta constant segments. Library amplification involved two PCR steps, and the second step added sample barcodes and sequencing adapters. Sequencing of libraries was done on Illumina HiSeq 2500 (2x100 bp) or NovaSeq (2x150 bp). The source study handled its data this way. Demultiplexing of reads and collapsing into UMI consensus sequences were performed with MIGEC, and V(D)J alignment was carried out with MiXCR. Vaccine-responding clonotypes were defined with edgeR using replicate PBMC samples, requiring FDR below 0.01 and a log2 fold change above 5 up to day 15. Each bulk clonotype was labeled CD4 or CD8 based on which sequenced repertoire, CD4 or CD8, contained the clonotype at higher abundance. TCRdb trimmed the raw reads at Q25, called clones with MiXCR and kept productive beta chains. All rows with the same CDR3 protein become a single entry with the most common DNA and genes. TCRdb, not the authors, supplied the V and J calls. Counted in this sample were about 340,000 distinct CDR3 sequences; roughly 8.7% of them appeared once. More than 15% of the sample is in the top ten clones.

Comments on this clonotype: There is no known antigen for this receptor. Base quality data are lacking; no much larger clone is found one base away.

Reading from cysteine to phenylalanine, the CDR3 counts 15 amino acids. Only CDR3 DNA remains: 45 bases, in frame from the first base. CDR1 MNHEY and CDR2 SMNVEV are derived from the germline V gene (reference sequence). V and J lose 2 bases and 0 bases, and a span of 8 bases separates them. The V and J segments used are TRBV27 and TRBJ2-4, with the D segment possibly TRBD1 or TRBD2, each aligning over 5 bases. Here the sequenced sample was PBMCs, taken on the day of the first yellow fever vaccination. The clonotype comes from a man aged 18 to 35 who received the YFV17D yellow fever vaccine. The CDR3 region: CASSLSGGAKNIQYF. The nucleotide sequence reads as follows: TGTGCCAGCAGTTTAAGTGGGGGAGCCAAAAACATTCAGTACTTC.